The 20 T cell receptor beta chains below were found in one sample sequenced in a study of T cells in localized non-small cell lung cancer. Measured with immunoSEQ multiplex PCR; TCRdb has only the in-frame clones, and not every one. Here the sample spans around 64,000 clones, about four fifths being singletons. Sequencing used PBMCs, obtained before any cancer treatment. The source of these receptors is a man aged 35 to 70 with stage II lung adenocarcinoma.

The V gene is TRBV6-1, the J gene TRBJ2-1; 11 nucleotides align to TRBD2. The germline CDR1 and CDR2 sequences are MNHNS and SASEGT. The CDR3 runs 16 residues. V shed 2 bases, J shed 2 bases, and the junction held 2 bases outside the gene matches. Written as DNA, the CDR3 is TGTGCCAGCAGTGAATTTAGCGGGGGGGCCTACAATGAGCAGTTCTTC. Its translation: CASSEFSGGAYNEQFF.

This chain uses TRBV4-2 with TRBJ1-4; 9 nucleotides align to TRBD1. The CDR3 has 16 amino acids. J gave up 0 bases and V 4 bases, and 3 bases lay outside the gene matches. CDR1 is LGHNA and CDR2 is YNFKEQ in the germline V gene. The CDR3 bases are TGTGCCAGCAGCCGCGACAGGGGGACAACTAATGAAAAACTGTTTTTT. It specifies CASSRDRGTTNEKLFF.

This chain joins TRBV5-1 and TRBJ1-2; 9 bases fit TRBD1. V shed 3 bases and J 8 bases; nucleotides not matched to a gene: 5. From germline, CDR1 is SGHRS and CDR2 YFSETQ. This CDR3 spans 13 amino acids. The CDR3 reads CASSYGTGKGYTF. CDR3 nucleotides: TGCGCCAGCAGCTATGGGACAGGGAAGGGCTACACCTTC.

This clone occurred once. V and J are TRBV11-2 and TRBJ1-4, with 8 positions matching TRBD1. This CDR3 comprises 18 residues. The germline V gene has CDR1 SGHAT and CDR2 FQNNGV. Trimming took 5 bases from V and 0 from J; bases not matched to a gene: 11. The chain's CDR3 is CASSPPDRGLSTNEKLFF. The CDR3 bases are TGTGCCAGCAGCCCCCCCGACAGGGGCCTCTCAACTAATGAAAAACTGTTTTTT.

The table lists this clone with a few counts. The V call is TRBV30, the J call TRBJ2-1; possible D gene TRBD2, 5 bases. Germline V gene data show CDR1 as GTSNPN and CDR2 as SVGIG (reference sequence). This CDR3 contains 14 residues. Trimming shortened V by 3 bases and J by 8 bases, and 17 bases separated the two germline ends. CDR3 coding DNA: TGTGCCTGGAGCTCCTTGGGAGATGCGGATGAGCAGTTCTTC. Translating it yields CAWSSLGDADEQFF.

The V call is TRBV7-9, the J call TRBJ1-2; TRBD1 aligns across 8 bases. The CDR3 sequence is 14 residues long. V dropped 4 bases and J dropped 4; count of bases not matched to a gene: 5. CDR1 and CDR2 from the germline V gene are SEHNR and FQNEAQ (reference sequence). The DNA of the CDR3 is TGTGCCAGCAGCTACTACGGACAGGGCTATGGCTACACCTTC. Its protein product is CASSYYGQGYGYTF.

This clone was detected once. V is TRBV14 and J is TRBJ1-3; 8 bases match TRBD1. CDR3 length: 14 amino acids. The germline gives CDR1 SGHDN, CDR2 FVKESK. V gave up 6 bases and J gave up 5 bases; unmatched junction bases: 6. The CDR3 region has the DNA TGTGCCAGCAGAGCCGGGACAGGAAGAAACACCATATATTTT. It codes for CASRAGTGRNTIYF.

This clone has a handful of counts. This sequence joins TRBV12-5 and TRBJ2-2, with 10 bases matching TRBD2. The ends lost 6 bases at V and 0 bases at J; junction bases unmatched: 19. The CDR3 contains 21 residues. Looked up from germline, CDR1 is LGHNT and CDR2 is FRNRAP. The CDR3 nucleotides read TGTGCTAGTGGCTCGCTGAGTTGGGGGACTAGCGAGGCCGCGAACACCGGGGAGCTGTTTTTT. It is translated as CASGSLSWGTSEAANTGELFF.

Remarks on this clone: The same CDR3 is also encoded by other DNA sequences in this sample. V is TRBV6-6 and J is TRBJ2-7; D not certain. Between the trimmed V and J ends, which lost 2 bases and 2 bases, there was a span of 4 bases. In germline, CDR1 is MNHNY, CDR2 SVGAGI (reference sequence). This CDR3 has 12 amino acids. CDR3 sequence reads: CASSYGPYEQYF. CDR3 DNA: TGTGCCAGCAGTTACGGGCCCTACGAGCAGTACTTC.

The rearrangement joins TRBV5-1 to TRBJ2-5; no definite D call. The germline V gene encodes CDR1 SGHRS and CDR2 YFSETQ. Trimming stripped 0 bases from V and 2 bases from J, with 11 bases between. The CDR3 is 15 residues long. As DNA, the CDR3 is TGCGCCAGCAGCTTGGACAGAGTTGGGCAAGAGACCCAGTACTTC. This gives the protein CASSLDRVGQETQYF.

This clone was detected only once. The genes are TRBV6-1 and TRBJ2-7; 7 bases match TRBD1. This CDR3 is 14 amino acids long. In germline, CDR1 is MNHNS, CDR2 SASEGT. The V and J ends lost 7 bases and 4 bases, in that order; junction bases with no gene match: 10. The CDR3 is CASIGPGQRYEQYF. The CDR3 nucleotides are TGTGCCAGCATCGGACCGGGACAGCGGTACGAGCAGTACTTC.

V and J are TRBV7-9 and TRBJ1-2; 8 positions agree with TRBD1. The CDR3 has 16 residues. Germline values: CDR1 SEHNR, CDR2 FQNEAQ (reference sequence). With 3 bases clipped from V and 0 bases from J, the junction kept 6 bases outside the gene matches. The CDR3 is CASSFVQGGPNYGYTF. The CDR3 DNA follows: TGTGCCAGCAGCTTCGTACAGGGGGGTCCTAACTATGGCTACACCTTC.

The chain employs TRBV18 and TRBJ1-2; 7 bases are shared with TRBD1. The ends lost 6 bases at V and 0 bases at J; junction bases unmatched: 7. Germline loops: CDR1 KGHSH, CDR2 LQKENI. The CDR3 has 15 amino acids. This CDR3 reads CASSQIGQANYGYTF. As DNA, the CDR3 is TGTGCCAGCTCCCAAATCGGACAGGCTAACTATGGCTACACCTTC.

This clone was counted a single time. The chain joins TRBV6-1 to TRBJ2-7; 9 nucleotides match TRBD1. CDR1 and CDR2 from the germline V gene are MNHNS and SASEGT. The CDR3 length is 14 residues. Germline trimming cut 6 bases from V and 3 bases from J; bases unmatched to any gene: 6. The CDR3, as DNA: TGTGCCAGCAGAGGACAGGGGATGATCTACGAGCAGTACTTC. This encodes CASRGQGMIYEQYF.

This chain links TRBV9 with TRBJ2-4; 8 bases map to TRBD2. This CDR3 contains 15 residues. The V and J ends lost 0 bases and 8 bases, in that order; junction bases with no gene match: 7. Germline V gene data show CDR1 as SGDLS and CDR2 as YYNGEE. CDR3 DNA: TGTGCCAGCAGCGTAGGCCGGGGGGGAAGTCACATTCAGTACTTC. Translation gives CASSVGRGGSHIQYF.

This clone is medium-sized. Relative to the germline gene, one junction end is altered; a read error may explain this. The chain couples TRBV11-2 to TRBJ1-5; D possibly corresponds to TRBD1 (6 bases). The CDR3 is 13 residues long. Germline V CDR1 and CDR2: SGHAT, FQNNGV. CDR3 sequence (DNA): TGTGCCAGCAGCCTAGACAGGAATCAGCCCCAGCATTTT. Encoded protein: CASSLDRNQPQHF.

V gene TRBV6-1 combines with J gene TRBJ1-2, with TRBD1 matching 7 bases. J gave up 5 bases and V 7 bases, and 10 bases lay outside the gene matches. CDR1 is MNHNS, CDR2 SASEGT, per germline. The CDR3 sequence is 14 residues long. The CDR3 spells CASKTGGTAYGYTF. DNA for the CDR3: TGTGCCAGCAAGACGGGCGGGACAGCATATGGCTACACCTTC.

The chain couples TRBV10-3 to TRBJ1-1, with 9 bases fitting TRBD1. The CDR3 consists of 13 residues. CDR1 is ENHRY and CDR2 is SYGVKD in the germline V gene. After removal of 6 bases from V and 8 bases from J, the junction contained 7 bases not matched to a gene. CDR3 loop: CAISLTGGPEAFF. CDR3 nucleotides: TGTGCCATCAGCCTGACAGGGGGACCCGAAGCTTTCTTT.

The chain has TRBV7-2 and TRBJ1-5; D is perhaps TRBD1 (6 bases). Germline values: CDR1 SGHTA, CDR2 FQGNSA. Trimming shortened V by 1 base and J by 7 bases, and 8 bases separated the two germline ends. The CDR3 runs to 13 residues. The CDR3 spells CASSLGRGQPQHF. The DNA of the CDR3 is TGTGCCAGCAGCTTAGGGAGGGGGCAGCCCCAGCATTTT.

CDR3 loop: CASSLARPLGTEAFF. DNA of the CDR3: TGTGCCAGCAGCTTAGCCAGGCCGCTGGGGACTGAAGCTTTCTTT. The rearrangement uses TRBV7-9 and TRBJ1-1, with D unresolved. With 0 bases removed from V and 5 bases from J, the gap between germline ends came to 13 bases. From germline, CDR1 is SEHNR and CDR2 FQNEAQ (reference sequence). The CDR3 length is 15 residues.